This entry lists 2 T cell receptor beta chains sequenced from one sample in a study of blood T cell repertoires in COVID-19. Sequencing was performed with immunoSEQ multiplex PCR; in TCRdb, only in-frame clones are kept and a portion is missing. The sample has 150,000 to 200,000 clones, 65% to 90% seen once. Sequencing was carried out using peripheral blood. Receptors were obtained from a man between 60 and 75 years old with acute or convalescent COVID-19.

The chain uses TRBV20-1 and TRBJ1-6, with TRBD1 identical over 8 bases. Germline CDR1 is DFQATT and CDR2 is SNEGSKA (reference sequence). V shed 3 bases, J shed 7 bases, and the junction held 11 bases outside the gene matches. The CDR3 is made up of 16 amino acids. This chain's CDR3 is CSASVDRAGWNSPLHF. CDR3 DNA: TGCAGTGCTAGTGTGGACAGGGCCGGTTGGAATTCACCCCTCCACTTT.

This clone was picked up a small number of times. The CDR3 region has the DNA TGTGCCAGCTCCGACGGGGGGGAGCAGTACTTC. Protein product: CASSDGGEQYF. The rearrangement joins TRBV7-3 to TRBJ2-7; 7 bases are a match to TRBD2. Per the germline V gene, CDR1 is SGHTA and CDR2 is FQGTGA. J lost 7 bases, V lost 8 bases, and 5 bases had no gene match. The CDR3 extends over 11 amino acids.